The 21 T cell receptor beta chains listed next were all sequenced from one sample in a study of breast tumors, draining lymph nodes, adjacent tissues. Axillary draining lymph nodes of breast cancer patients supplied the node samples. TCRdb re-derived calls from the multiplex PCR reads in MiXCR, one entry per CDR3 protein. The table shows fewer than 200,000 distinct CDR3 sequences, with approximately 33% occurring only once. Input material: axillary lymph node tissue. All receptors derive from a female donor with breast cancer. Some clones in this sample may be carry-over from other donors' samples.

Many counts were recorded for this clonotype. The V call is TRBV6-5, the J call TRBJ2-5; 8 bases line up with TRBD1. The CDR3 has 18 residues. Trimming removed 3 bases from V and 5 bases from J; junction bases left unmatched: 17. Germline V gives CDR1 MNHEY, CDR2 SVGAGI. Here the CDR3 DNA reads TGTGCCAGCAGTTATTTAGGCACAGGGGGTAAGGAGGAGGAGACCCAGTACTTC. Protein: CASSYLGTGGKEEETQYF.

This clonotype was seen at least ten times. V usage is TRBV3-1 and J usage is TRBJ1-2; no clear D. The germline V and J ends were trimmed by 0 bases and 2 bases, with 4 bases remaining between them. Germline V gene data show CDR1 as LGHDT and CDR2 as YNNKEL (reference sequence). CDR3 size: 13 residues. CDR3 amino acids: CASSQDSNYGYTF. The CDR3 region has the DNA TGTGCCAGCAGCCAAGATTCCAACTATGGCTACACCTTC. The whole variable domain, remainder taken from reference TRBV3-1 and TRBJ1-2, is DTAVSQTPKYLVTQMGNDKSIKCEQNLGHDTMYWYKQDSKKFLKIMFSYNNKELIINETVPNRFSPKSPDKAHLNLHINSLELGDSAVYFCASSQDSNYGYTFGSGTRLTVV.

In the case of this clonotype: No conserved phenylalanine or tryptophan is present at the end of the CDR3, so a read error is the likely explanation. The DNA is left out, because the CDR3 cannot be placed on it with certainty; the CDR3 is given as TCRdb lists it. V and J are TRBV7-3 and TRBJ2-1; the table's D gene call, TRBD1, was not cross checked with the DNA. CDR1 SGHTA and CDR2 FQGTGA come from the germline V gene. The CDR3 numbers 12 amino acids, ends counted. CDR3 region: CASSCGTDKEFL.

There are many counts of this clonotype. This rearrangement joins TRBV6-6 to TRBJ2-7; D could derive from TRBD1 or TRBD2 (5 bases each). CDR3 length: 14 residues. V gave up 5 bases and J gave up 1 base, with 12 bases separating them. From germline, CDR1 is MNHNY and CDR2 SVGAGI (reference sequence). The CDR3 sequence: CASSHRDGSYEQYF. The CDR3 nucleotides read TGTGCCAGCAGTCACCGGGACGGGTCCTACGAGCAGTACTTC.

This clonotype occurred a few times. V usage is TRBV11-2 and J usage is TRBJ2-3; TRBD2 is a possible D gene (6 bases). There are 13 residues in the CDR3. Germline V gene lookup returns CDR1 SGHAT and CDR2 FQNNGV. V was shortened by 5 bases and J by 4 bases, with 10 bases between the two germline ends. CDR3 nucleotide sequence: TGTGCCAGCAGCGGGGGACTTGCAGATACGCAGTATTTT. Translating gives CASSGGLADTQYF.

This clonotype was seen repeatedly, ten times or more. The chain couples TRBV10-3 to TRBJ1-6; the D gene is possibly TRBD1 (6 bases). The CDR3 has 14 residues. Germline-derived CDR1 and CDR2 are ENHRY and SYGVKD. Trimming cost V 3 bases and J 8 bases, with 11 bases left between them. The CDR3 nucleotides are TGTGCCATCAGTGAAGGACAGACGGATTCACCCCTCCACTTT. Protein sequence: CAISEGQTDSPLHF.

On this clonotype: A much larger clone differs by one base, so this may be a read error. V and J are TRBV12-3 or TRBV12-4 and TRBJ2-1; 7 positions agree with TRBD2. The junction had 29 bases not matched to a gene; V was cut back by 8 bases and J by 7 bases. The CDR3 covers 20 residues. This chain's CDR3 is CASGGGGTTLSGEAFNEQFF. The CDR3 bases are TGTGCCAGCGGGGGGGGTGGGACGACACTCAGCGGGGAGGCATTTAATGAGCAGTTCTTC.

About this clonotype itself: No conserved phenylalanine or tryptophan ends this CDR3, so it is likely a read error. The rearrangement uses TRBV5-6 and TRBJ1-2; no clear D gene. This CDR3 has 15 residues. V was shortened by 4 bases and J by 6 bases, with 19 bases between the two germline ends. CDR1 is SGHDT and CDR2 is YYEEEE in the germline V gene. The chain's CDR3 is CASSKDNRRGDGYTL. CDR3 nucleotides: TGTGCCAGCAGCAAGGATAATCGTCGTGGAGATGGCTACACCCTC.

In its sample, this clonotype was seen a few times. This may be a read error: a much more frequent sequence differs by one nucleotide. This CDR3 is CASSLAGPGTGNTDTQYF. CDR3 in DNA: TGTGCCAGCAGTTTGGCTGGACCCGGGACCGGAAACACAGATACGCAGTATTTT. The V gene is TRBV5-6, the J gene TRBJ2-3; tentatively, D is TRBD1 or TRBD2 (5 bases each). This CDR3 has 18 residues. In germline, CDR1 is SGHDT, CDR2 YYEEEE.

Many counts were recorded for this clonotype. The genes are TRBV30 and TRBJ1-6, with 9 bases identical to TRBD1. Per germline, CDR1 GTSNPN and CDR2 SVGIG (reference sequence). The CDR3 is 16 amino acids. The V and J ends lost 3 bases and 2 bases, in that order; junction bases with no gene match: 5. The DNA of the CDR3 is TGTGCCTGGAGCTTGAACAGGGGGCCCTATAATTCACCCCTCCACTTT. Its translation is CAWSLNRGPYNSPLHF.

In its sample, this clonotype was seen many times. A read error may account for a junction end that differs from germline. The chain is built from TRBV20-1 and TRBJ1-5, with TRBD1 identical over 12 bases. The CDR3 sequence is 15 residues long. The germline V gene has CDR1 DFQATT and CDR2 SNEGSKA (reference sequence). CDR3 loop: CSAGEGTGGGQPQHF. CDR3 DNA sequence: TGCAGTGCTGGAGAAGGGACAGGGGGCGGTCAGCCCCAGCATTTT.

The DNA for the CDR3 is TGTGCCAGCAGCGGACCAGTATCTGGCTACACCTTC. It encodes CASSGPVSGYTF. V and J are TRBV5-5 and TRBJ1-2; D is undetermined. The germline CDR1 and CDR2 sequences are SGHKS and YYEKEE (reference sequence). V lost 4 bases and J 7 bases, leaving 11 bases between the germline ends. This CDR3 has 12 amino acids.

This clonotype was picked up a small number of times. This sequence may be a read error, since a much larger clone differs from it by one base. In this CDR3 the conserved last residue, phenylalanine or tryptophan, is missing, so a read error is likely. The genes are TRBV14 and TRBJ2-1, with D possibly TRBD1 on 5 matching bases. V lost 1 base and J 7 bases, leaving 11 bases between the germline ends. Per germline, CDR1 SGHDN and CDR2 FVKESK. This CDR3 comprises 14 residues. The CDR3 region is CASSQAAGWNEQFL. For the CDR3, the DNA is TGTGCCAGCAGCCAAGCGGCAGGGTGGAATGAGCAGTTCCTC.

This clonotype was observed many times. The chain joins TRBV18 to TRBJ2-1; 8 nucleotides align to TRBD2. Germline V gene lookup returns CDR1 KGHSH and CDR2 LQKENI. V was pared by 4 bases and J by 5 bases, with 7 bases of the junction left unmatched. CDR3 length: 15 residues. CDR3 loop: CASSLGLAPHNEQFF. The CDR3 bases are TGTGCCAGCTCACTAGGACTAGCTCCCCACAATGAGCAGTTCTTC.

A remark on this clonotype: This likely comes from a read error, as the CDR3 has no conserved phenylalanine or tryptophan at its end. The gene calls are TRBV7-9 and TRBJ2-7, with unresolved D. Germline values: CDR1 SEHNR, CDR2 FQNEAQ (reference sequence). This CDR3 region has 14 residues. CDR3 in DNA: TGTGCTAGCAGCTCAGACGGCCCGGTCGACGAGCAGTACCTC. Translated: CASSSDGPVDEQYL.

This clonotype was seen only once. The genes are TRBV5-6 and TRBJ2-7; TRBD2 is a possible D gene (5 bases). This CDR3 region has 13 residues. Per the germline V gene, CDR1 is SGHDT and CDR2 is YYEEEE. Between the trimmed V and J ends, which lost 5 bases and 13 bases, there was a span of 22 bases. The CDR3 reads CASSSPTSPLQYF. The CDR3 DNA sequence: TGTGCCAGCAGTTCGCCTACTAGTCCCCTCCAATACTTC.

A remark on this clonotype: A read error may explain this, as a much larger clone is one base away. V is TRBV19 and J is TRBJ2-4; 8 positions match TRBD1. The CDR3 consists of 14 residues. The V segment lost 5 bases and the J segment 6 bases; nucleotides outside the gene matches: 6. Germline loops: CDR1 LNHDA, CDR2 SQIVND (reference sequence). The CDR3 sequence: CASSAPTGANIQYF. The CDR3 bases are TGTGCCAGTAGTGCTCCGACAGGGGCAAACATTCAGTACTTC.

For this clonotype: Mismatch with germline at one junction end may stem from a read error. V and J are TRBV29-1 and TRBJ1-3; TRBD1 agrees at 9 bases. CDR1 is SQVTM, CDR2 ANQGSEA, per germline. There are 13 residues in the CDR3. The CDR3, as DNA: TGCAGCGTTGCGGGACAGGGAGCAAGCACCACATATTTT. Protein sequence: CSVAGQGASTTYF.

Remarks on this clonotype: Compared with germline, one end of the junction differs, possibly owing to a read error. The V and J genes are TRBV7-2 and TRBJ2-1; D is unresolved. Germline CDR1 and CDR2: SGHTA and FQGNSA. CDR3 length equals 15 residues. This chain's CDR3 is CASSLESATTYEQLF. The CDR3 DNA reads TGTGCCAGCAGCTTAGAGTCGGCGACAACCTACGAGCAGCTCTTC.

This clonotype was counted many times. The DNA of the CDR3 is TGTGCCAGCTCAAGGGACGCAGCCTACGAGCAGTACTTC. Translated: CASSRDAAYEQYF. J is TRBJ2-7 and V is TRBV18, with D perhaps matching TRBD1 or TRBD2 (5 bases each). Germline V gene lookup returns CDR1 KGHSH and CDR2 LQKENI. CDR3 length: 13 amino acids. V was pared by 5 bases and J by 2 bases, with 10 bases between.

This clonotype was detected ten times or more. This rearrangement joins TRBV20-1 to TRBJ1-6, with D possibly being TRBD1 (5 bases). The CDR3 is 15 amino acids. Trimming took off 6 bases at V and 7 bases at J, with 19 bases between the two ends. Per the germline V gene, CDR1 is DFQATT and CDR2 is SNEGSKA (reference sequence). CDR3 nucleotides: TGCAGTGCCCCGGGACTGACCTTGGCGAATTCACCCCTCCACTTT. It specifies CSAPGLTLANSPLHF.